The present entry profiles one TCR beta chain with its context. The data belong to a study of blood T cell repertoires in COVID-19. Study-wide background: T cells, B-cell-depleted T cells, or PBMCs supplied cDNA or gDNA.

Generated by immunoSEQ multiplex PCR, the TCRdb table keeps only in-frame clones and is missing some. The table has a few hundred thousand clones, 86% seen once. Sample: peripheral blood. This sequence originates from a woman between 50 and 59 years old with acute or convalescent COVID-19.

For the CDR3, the DNA is TGTGCCAGCAGTATTGGGCCTAGTGGGGCGTACAATGAGCAGTTCTTC. Translation: CASSIGPSGAYNEQFF. V and J are TRBV28 and TRBJ2-1; tentatively, D is TRBD1 (5 bases). Germline values: CDR1 MDHEN, CDR2 SYDVKM. The V and J ends lost 5 bases and 4 bases respectively, with 18 bases between them. The CDR3 consists of 16 residues.